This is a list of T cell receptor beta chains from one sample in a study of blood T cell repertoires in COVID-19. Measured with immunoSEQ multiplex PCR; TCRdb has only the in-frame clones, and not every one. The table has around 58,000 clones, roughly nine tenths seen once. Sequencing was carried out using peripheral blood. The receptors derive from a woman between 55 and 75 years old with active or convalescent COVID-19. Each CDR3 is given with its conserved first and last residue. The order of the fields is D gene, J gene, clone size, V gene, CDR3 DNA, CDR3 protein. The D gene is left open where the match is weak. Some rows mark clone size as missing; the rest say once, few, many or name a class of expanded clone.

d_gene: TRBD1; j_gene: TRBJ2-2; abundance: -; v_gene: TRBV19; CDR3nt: TGTGCCAGTAGTTCCTCACAGGGGTCCGGGGAGCTGTTTTTT; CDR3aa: CASSSSQGSGELFF
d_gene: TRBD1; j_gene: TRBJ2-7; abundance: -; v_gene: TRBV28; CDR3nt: TGTGCCAGCAGTCCAGAGACAGGGTTGTCCTACGAGCAGTACTTC; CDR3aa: CASSPETGLSYEQYF
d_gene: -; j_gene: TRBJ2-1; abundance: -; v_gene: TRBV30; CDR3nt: TGTGCCTGGAGTCGGGGAAGCTCCTACAATGAGCAGTTCTTC; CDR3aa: CAWSRGSSYNEQFF
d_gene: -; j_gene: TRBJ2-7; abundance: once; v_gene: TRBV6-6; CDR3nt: TGTGCCAGCAGTTACTCGAACCCGGGGGTATACGAGCAGTACTTC; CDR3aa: CASSYSNPGVYEQYF
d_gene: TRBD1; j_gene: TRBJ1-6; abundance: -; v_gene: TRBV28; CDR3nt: TGTGCCAGCAGTTCCTTCCTAGGGGACAGGTATAATTCACCCCTCCACTTT; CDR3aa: CASSSFLGDRYNSPLHF
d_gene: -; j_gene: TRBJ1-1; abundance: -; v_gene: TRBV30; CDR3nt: TGTGCCTGGAGTGTAATAGGGGAAGGTGGTGAAGCTTTCTTT; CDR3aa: CAWSVIGEGGEAFF
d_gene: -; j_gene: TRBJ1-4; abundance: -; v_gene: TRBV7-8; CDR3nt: TGTGCCAGCAGCTTAAGATCGGGAAATGAAAAACTGTTTTTT; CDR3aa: CASSLRSGNEKLFF
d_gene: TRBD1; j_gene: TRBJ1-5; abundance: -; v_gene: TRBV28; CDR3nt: TGTGCCAGCAGTTTCTTTGTCGGGACAGGGGGCGGCAATCAGCCCCAGCATTTT; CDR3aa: CASSFFVGTGGGNQPQHF
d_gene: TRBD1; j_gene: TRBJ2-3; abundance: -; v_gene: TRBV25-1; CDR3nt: TGTGCCAGCAGTGAATATGGGGACAGGGCAGATACGCAGTATTTT; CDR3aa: CASSEYGDRADTQYF
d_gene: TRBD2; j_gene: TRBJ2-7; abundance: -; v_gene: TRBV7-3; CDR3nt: TGTGCCAGCAGCCCGGGACTACCATACGAGCAGTACTTC; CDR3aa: CASSPGLPYEQYF
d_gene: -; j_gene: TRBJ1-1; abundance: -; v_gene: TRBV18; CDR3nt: TGTGCCAGCTCACCCAGATCGAACACTGAAGCTTTCTTT; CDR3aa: CASSPRSNTEAFF
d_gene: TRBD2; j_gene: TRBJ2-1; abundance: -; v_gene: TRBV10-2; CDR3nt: TGCGCCAGCAGTGAAAATTGGCTAGCGGGGCCGGCTAGTGGGTTCTTC; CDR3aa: CASSENWLAGPASGFF
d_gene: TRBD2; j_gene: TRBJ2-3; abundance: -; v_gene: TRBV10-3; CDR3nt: TGTGCCATCAGTCCGGTAGCGGGAGGGCCCCCAGATACGCAGTATTTT; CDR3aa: CAISPVAGGPPDTQYF
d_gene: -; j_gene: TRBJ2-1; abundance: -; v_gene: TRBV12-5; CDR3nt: TGTGCTAGTGGTTTGGCCCTAGACGATGAGCAGTTCTTC; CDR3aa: CASGLALDDEQFF
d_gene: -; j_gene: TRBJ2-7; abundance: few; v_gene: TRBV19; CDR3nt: TGTGCCAGTAATAGTGGGTCAGGGTCCTACGAGCAGTACTTC; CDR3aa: CASNSGSGSYEQYF
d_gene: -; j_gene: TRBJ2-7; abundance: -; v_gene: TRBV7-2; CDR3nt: TGTGCCAGCAGCTTAGTGGGGGACTGGGGATTAGACGAGCAGTACTTC; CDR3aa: CASSLVGDWGLDEQYF
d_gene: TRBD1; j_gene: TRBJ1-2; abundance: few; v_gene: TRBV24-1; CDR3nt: TGTGCCACCAGTGATTTAACAGGGGATGGCTACACCTTC; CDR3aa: CATSDLTGDGYTF
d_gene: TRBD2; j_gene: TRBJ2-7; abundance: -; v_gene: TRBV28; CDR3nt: TGTGCCAGCAAGGGCGGGGGGAGTGGCGAGCAGTACTTC; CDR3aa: CASKGGGSGEQYF
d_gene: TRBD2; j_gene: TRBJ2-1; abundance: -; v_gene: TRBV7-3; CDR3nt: TGTGCCAGCAGCTTATCTAGCGGGAGTGGTAATGAGCAGTTCTTC; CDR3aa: CASSLSSGSGNEQFF
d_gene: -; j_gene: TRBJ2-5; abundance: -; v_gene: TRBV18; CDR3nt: TGTGCCAGCTCATTCGGCCCGGGCGGGGAGACCCAGTACTTC; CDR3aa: CASSFGPGGETQYF
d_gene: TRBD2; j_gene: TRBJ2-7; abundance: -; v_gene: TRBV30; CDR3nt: TGTGCCTGGACCCTACTAGCGGGCTCCTACGAGCAGTACTTC; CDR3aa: CAWTLLAGSYEQYF
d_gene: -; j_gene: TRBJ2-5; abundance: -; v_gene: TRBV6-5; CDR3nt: TGTGCCAGCAGTCGGACGACAGGCCAAGAGACCCAGTACTTC; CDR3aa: CASSRTTGQETQYF
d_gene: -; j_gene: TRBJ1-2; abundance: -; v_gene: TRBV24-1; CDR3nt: TGTGCCACCAGTGATTTGGACGCGGCTGGCTACACCTTC; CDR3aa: CATSDLDAAGYTF
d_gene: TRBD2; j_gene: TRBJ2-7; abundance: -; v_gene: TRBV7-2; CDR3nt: TGTGCCAGCAGCTTATCCGGTTCTAGCGGAGTTTACGAGCAGTACTTC; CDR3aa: CASSLSGSSGVYEQYF
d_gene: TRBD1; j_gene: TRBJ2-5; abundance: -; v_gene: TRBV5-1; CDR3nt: TGCGCCAGCAGCGGACAGGGGAAAGAGACCCAGTACTTC; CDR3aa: CASSGQGKETQYF
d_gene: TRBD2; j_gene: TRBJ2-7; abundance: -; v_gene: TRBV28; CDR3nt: TGTGCCAGCATAGGTGGGACTAGCGGATACGAGCAGTACTTC; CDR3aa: CASIGGTSGYEQYF
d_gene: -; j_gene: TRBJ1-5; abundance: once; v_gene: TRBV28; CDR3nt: TGTGCCAGCAGTTCCCGGCGCACAGGGTCCCAGCCCCAGCATTTT; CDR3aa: CASSSRRTGSQPQHF
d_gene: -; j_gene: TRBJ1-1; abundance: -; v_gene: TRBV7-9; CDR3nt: TGTGCCAGCGAAAATGCGGGCGACACTGAAGCTTTCTTT; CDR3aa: CASENAGDTEAFF
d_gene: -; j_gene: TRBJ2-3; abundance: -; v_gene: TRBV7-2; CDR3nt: TGTGCCAGCAGCACGATACCAGGAGGTGCCACGCAGTATTTT; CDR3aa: CASSTIPGGATQYF